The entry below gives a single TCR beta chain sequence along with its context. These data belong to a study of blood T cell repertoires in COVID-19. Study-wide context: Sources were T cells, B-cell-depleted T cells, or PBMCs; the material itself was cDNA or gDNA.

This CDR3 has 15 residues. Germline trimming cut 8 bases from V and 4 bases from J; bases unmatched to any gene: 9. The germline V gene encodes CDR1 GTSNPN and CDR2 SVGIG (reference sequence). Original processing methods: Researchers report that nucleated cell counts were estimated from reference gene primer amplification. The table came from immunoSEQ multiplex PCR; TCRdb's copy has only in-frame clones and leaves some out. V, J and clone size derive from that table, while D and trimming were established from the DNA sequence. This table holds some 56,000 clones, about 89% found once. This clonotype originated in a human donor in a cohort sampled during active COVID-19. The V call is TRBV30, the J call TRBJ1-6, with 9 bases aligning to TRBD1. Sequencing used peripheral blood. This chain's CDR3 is CARRTGASYNSPLHF. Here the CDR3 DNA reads TGTGCCCGCAGGACAGGGGCCTCTTATAATTCACCCCTCCACTTT.